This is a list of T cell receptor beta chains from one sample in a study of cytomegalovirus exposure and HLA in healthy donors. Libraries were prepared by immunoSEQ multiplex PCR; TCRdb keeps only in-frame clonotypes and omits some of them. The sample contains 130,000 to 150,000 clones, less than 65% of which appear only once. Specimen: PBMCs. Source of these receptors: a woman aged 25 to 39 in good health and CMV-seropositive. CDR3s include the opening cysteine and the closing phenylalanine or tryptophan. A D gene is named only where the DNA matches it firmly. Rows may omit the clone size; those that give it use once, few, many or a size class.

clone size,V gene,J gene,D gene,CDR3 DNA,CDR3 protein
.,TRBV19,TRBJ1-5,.,TGTGCCAGTAGTCCGCGGACGGGCGGGAGCAATCAGCCCCAGCATTTT,CASSPRTGGSNQPQHF
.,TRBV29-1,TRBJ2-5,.,TGCAGCGTTGATCGGGAGATGGGGGATGGGGAGACCCAGTACTTC,CSVDREMGDGETQYF
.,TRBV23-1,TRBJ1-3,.,TGCGCCAGCAGTCTGTATGTCATCCAGGATATACCCTCTGGAAACACCATATATTTT,CASSLYVIQDIPSGNTIYF
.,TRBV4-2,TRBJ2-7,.,TGTGCCAGCAGCCAAGATCTCGCAGGGGCCTACGAGCAGTACTTC,CASSQDLAGAYEQYF
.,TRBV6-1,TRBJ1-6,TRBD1,TGTGCCAGCAGTCGGGACAGGGTAGAACCCCTCCACTTT,CASSRDRVEPLHF
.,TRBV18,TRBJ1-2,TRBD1,TGTGCCAGCTCACAGGGACAGAACTATGGCTACACCTTC,CASSQGQNYGYTF
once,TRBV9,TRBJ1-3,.,TGTGCCAGCAGCGTCGAGGGGGACTCTGGAAACACCATATATTTT,CASSVEGDSGNTIYF
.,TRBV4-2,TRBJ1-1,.,TGTGCCAGCAGCCTAAAGGCGGGGCTCATGAACACTGAAGCTTTCTTT,CASSLKAGLMNTEAFF
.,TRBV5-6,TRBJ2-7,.,TGTGCCAGCAGCTTCCTTAGCTCCTACGAGCAGTACTTC,CASSFLSSYEQYF
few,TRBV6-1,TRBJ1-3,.,TGTGCCAGCAGTGAAAGGGGCAGGGGCGGAAACACCATATATTTT,CASSERGRGGNTIYF
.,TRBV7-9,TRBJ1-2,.,TGTGCCAGCAGCTTATCAGGCTATGGCTACACCTTC,CASSLSGYGYTF
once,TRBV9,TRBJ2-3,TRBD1,TGTGCCAGCAGCGTTTCAACGGACAGGGCACAGGATACGCAGTATTTT,CASSVSTDRAQDTQYF
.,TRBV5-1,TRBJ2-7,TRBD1,TGCGCCAGCAGCGATCCGGGACAGGGTGATGAGCAGTACTTC,CASSDPGQGDEQYF
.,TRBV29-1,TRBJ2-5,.,TGCAGCGTTGCTAGGACAAGACAAGAGACCCAGTACTTC,CSVARTRQETQYF
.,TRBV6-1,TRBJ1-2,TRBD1,TGTGCCAGCAGTGAGAACAGGGGGGATGGCTACACCTTC,CASSENRGDGYTF
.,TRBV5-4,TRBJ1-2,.,TGTGCCAGCAGCTTAAGGGGAGGGGACCTCTATGGCTACACCTTC,CASSLRGGDLYGYTF
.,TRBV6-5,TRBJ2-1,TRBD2,TGTGCCAGCAGCCCTGGACTAGCGGGGTTCGAGCAGTTCTTC,CASSPGLAGFEQFF
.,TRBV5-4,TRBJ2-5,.,TGTGCCAGCAGTACTAGCCCGGAAGAGACCCAGTACTTC,CASSTSPEETQYF
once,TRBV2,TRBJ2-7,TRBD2,TGTGCCAGCAGTGCCTCACTAGCGGTCACCCAGTACGAGCAGTACTTC,CASSASLAVTQYEQYF
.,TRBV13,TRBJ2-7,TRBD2,TGTGCCAGCAGCTTAGGCCGGACTAGCGGGGGGGCGGGAGAGCAGTACTTC,CASSLGRTSGGAGEQYF